This passage covers 21 T cell receptor beta chains from one sample sequenced in a study of cytomegalovirus exposure and HLA in healthy donors. TCRdb's copy holds only in-frame clones and misses some; the assay was immunoSEQ multiplex PCR. The sample lists over 250,000 clones, just over 85% occurring once. What was sequenced was PBMCs. All receptors derive from a woman aged 18-29 years in good health and CMV-seronegative.

This clone was seen just once. V and J are TRBV6-6 and TRBJ1-2; TRBD1 aligns across 7 bases. The CDR3 length is 14 residues. After removal of 6 bases from V and 7 bases from J, the junction contained 11 bases not matched to a gene. Germline V gene lookup returns CDR1 MNHNY and CDR2 SVGAGI (reference sequence). CDR3 region: CASSRDRDPRGYTF. The CDR3 region has the DNA TGTGCCAGCAGCCGGGACAGAGACCCGCGTGGCTACACCTTC.

Only a few counts were recorded for this clone. This chain connects TRBV4-2 to TRBJ1-1; tentatively, D is TRBD1 (5 bases). CDR1 is LGHNA and CDR2 is YNFKEQ in the germline V gene. V lost 0 bases and J lost 5, with 10 bases in between. The CDR3 is 14 residues long. The DNA of the CDR3 is TGTGCCAGCAGCCAAGATGGAGGGGCGACTGAAGCTTTCTTT. It is translated as CASSQDGGATEAFF.

The chain employs TRBV27 and TRBJ2-1; 7 bases match TRBD1. The V gene end was trimmed by 0 bases and the J gene end by 5 bases; junction bases not matched to a gene: 1. Per germline, CDR1 MNHEY and CDR2 SMNVEV (reference sequence). The CDR3 is 14 amino acids. In DNA form, the CDR3 reads TGTGCCAGCAGTTTATCCGACAGGGACAATGAGCAGTTCTTC. This codes for CASSLSDRDNEQFF.

This clone was seen only a few times. This rearrangement joins TRBV2 to TRBJ2-3; possible D gene TRBD1, 6 bases. This CDR3 comprises 15 residues. CDR1 SNHLY and CDR2 FYNNEI come from the germline V gene. Trimming removed 7 bases at V and 3 bases at J, with 17 bases between. The CDR3 region has the DNA TGTGCCAGCACCTTTCAGGGGTTGGGGACAGATACGCAGTATTTT. As protein: CASTFQGLGTDTQYF.

The chain combines TRBV6-1 with TRBJ1-1; D remains unclear. The CDR3 length is 12 residues. The germline gives CDR1 MNHNS, CDR2 SASEGT. The V end lost 6 bases, the J end lost 2 bases, and 7 bases lay between the germline ends. Written as DNA, the CDR3 is TGTGCCAGCAGCCAGGTTAACACTGAAGCTTTCTTT. Encoded protein: CASSQVNTEAFF.

CDR3 in DNA: TGCGCCAGCAGTGAACAAGGGGCTGGCACCGGGGAGCTGTTTTTT. This encodes CASSEQGAGTGELFF. The J gene is TRBJ2-2, the V gene TRBV10-2, with D possibly matching TRBD1 (5 bases). Germline V gives CDR1 WSHSY, CDR2 SAAADI. V lost 3 bases to trimming and J lost 4 bases, with 12 bases between them. CDR3 length: 15 amino acids.

This chain connects TRBV6-5 to TRBJ2-3; 8 nucleotides match TRBD2. Germline lookup yields CDR1 MNHEY and CDR2 SVGAGI. This CDR3 has 16 amino acids. V trimming: 2 bases; J trimming: 0 bases; junction bases outside the gene matches: 4. The CDR3, as DNA: TGTGCCAGCAGTTACGGACTAGCTGCTAGCACAGATACGCAGTATTTT. This codes for CASSYGLAASTDTQYF.

The V gene is TRBV11-2, the J gene TRBJ1-2, with 8 bases fitting TRBD1. CDR1 is SGHAT and CDR2 is FQNNGV in the germline V gene. Trimming removed 5 bases from V and 8 bases from J; junction bases left unmatched: 10. The CDR3 length is 14 residues. CDR3 sequence: CASSISLTGGGYTF. The CDR3 DNA follows: TGTGCCAGCAGCATCTCACTTACAGGGGGAGGCTACACCTTC.

The chain links TRBV29-1 to TRBJ1-2; no definite D call. The V gene's germline CDR1 is SQVTM and CDR2 ANQGSEA. V was shortened by 7 bases and J by 2 bases, with 14 bases between the two germline ends. The CDR3 spans 13 residues. The CDR3 nucleotides are TGCAGCGCCGAGGGCAGCACAAACTATGGCTACACCTTC. Translating gives CSAEGSTNYGYTF.

This chain joins TRBV5-1 and TRBJ1-4; 7 bases align to TRBD1. The CDR3 runs 13 residues. Trimming took 2 bases from V and 7 from J; bases not matched to a gene: 2. Looked up from germline, CDR1 is SGHRS and CDR2 is YFSETQ. The DNA for the CDR3 is TGCGCCAGCAGCTTTCAGGGGGGTGAAAAACTGTTTTTT. Protein sequence: CASSFQGGEKLFF.

The V and J genes are TRBV5-1 and TRBJ2-7; possibly TRBD1 for D (6 bases). Deletions cut 2 bases from V and 6 bases from J, with 24 bases between. CDR1 SGHRS and CDR2 YFSETQ come from the germline V gene. The CDR3 length is 17 residues. CDR3 DNA: TGCGCCAGCAGCTTCATTCCAAATCCCGGGACATCCGGCGAGCAGTACTTC. The encoded protein is CASSFIPNPGTSGEQYF.

CDR3 loop: CASSLASSSREQYF. The CDR3 DNA reads as TGTGCCAGCAGCTTAGCTTCTTCCTCTCGCGAGCAGTACTTC. The chain recombines TRBV11-2 with TRBJ2-7; D is unresolved. Looked up from germline, CDR1 is SGHAT and CDR2 is FQNNGV. V was clipped by 1 base and J by 6 bases, with 13 bases between them. The CDR3 is 14 amino acids.

The gene calls are TRBV28 and TRBJ2-7; D is possibly TRBD1 (5 bases). The V and J ends lost 3 bases and 4 bases respectively, with 13 bases between them. The germline CDR1 and CDR2 sequences are MDHEN and SYDVKM. The length of the CDR3 is 14 residues. The CDR3 protein is CASSFGVGVYEQYF. CDR3 bases: TGTGCCAGCAGTTTTGGGGTAGGGGTGTACGAGCAGTACTTC.

V gene TRBV7-7 combines with J gene TRBJ2-1; the match to TRBD2 covers 10 bases. The CDR3 sequence is 16 residues long. Germline trimming cut 4 bases from V and 6 bases from J; bases unmatched to any gene: 9. The V gene's germline CDR1 is SSHAT and CDR2 FNYEAQ (reference sequence). This CDR3 reads CASSSTPEREGNEQFF. CDR3 DNA sequence: TGTGCCAGCAGCTCTACCCCCGAGCGGGAGGGCAATGAGCAGTTCTTC. The full variable domain, its missing parts supplied by reference TRBV7-7 and TRBJ2-1, is GAGVSQSPRYKVTKRGQDVTLRCDPISSHATLYWYQQALGQGPEFLTYFNYEAQPDKSGLPSDRFSAERPEGSISTLTIQRTEQRDSAMYRCASSSTPEREGNEQFFGPGTRLTVL.

The gene calls are TRBV13 and TRBJ2-3, with 14 bases fitting TRBD2. Trimming at V came to 5 bases and at J to 8 bases, leaving 18 bases not matched to a gene. Germline CDR1 PRHDT, CDR2 FYEKMQ (reference sequence). The CDR3 contains 19 residues. CDR3 coding DNA: TGTGCCAGCAGCCCACCGGGACTAGCGGGAGTAAGGGCCCATGGTACGCAGTATTTT. This gives the protein CASSPPGLAGVRAHGTQYF.

This chain links TRBV6-5 with TRBJ1-5; 7 bases agree with TRBD1. This CDR3 region has 15 residues. V dropped 6 bases and J dropped 2; count of bases not matched to a gene: 7. Germline loops: CDR1 MNHEY, CDR2 SVGAGI. This CDR3 reads CASRDDRDRNQPQHF. For the CDR3, the DNA is TGTGCCAGCAGAGACGACAGGGATCGCAATCAGCCCCAGCATTTT.

The genes are TRBV30 and TRBJ2-7; D perhaps matches TRBD1 (6 bases). There are 14 residues in the CDR3. Germline V gene sequence: CDR1 GTSNPN, CDR2 SVGIG (reference sequence). V was pared by 6 bases and J by 0 bases, with 15 bases between. The CDR3 spells CACQGTYSSYEQYF. CDR3 nucleotide sequence: TGTGCCTGCCAAGGGACATACAGCTCCTACGAGCAGTACTTC.

The chain links TRBV19 to TRBJ1-5; 9 nucleotides agree with TRBD1. The germline V gene has CDR1 LNHDA and CDR2 SQIVND (reference sequence). This CDR3 is 15 amino acids long. The junction had 7 bases not matched to a gene; V was cut back by 7 bases and J by 3 bases. The CDR3, as DNA: TGTGCCAGTACCGGGGACAGGGCAAACAATCAGCCCCAGCATTTT. It encodes CASTGDRANNQPQHF.

The V gene is TRBV9, the J gene TRBJ2-3, with TRBD2 identical over 10 bases. CDR1 and CDR2 from the germline V gene are SGDLS and YYNGEE. The CDR3 spans 16 residues. Germline trimming cut 2 bases from V and 2 bases from J; bases unmatched to any gene: 5. The chain's CDR3 is CASSVLAGGTTDTQYF. DNA for the CDR3: TGTGCCAGCAGCGTCTTAGCGGGGGGAACCACAGATACGCAGTATTTT.

The CDR3 here is CASSFGLAGEETQYF. DNA of the CDR3: TGTGCCAGCAGTTTCGGACTAGCGGGGGAAGAGACCCAGTACTTC. V is TRBV6-5 and J is TRBJ2-5; 13 bases map to TRBD2. With V trimmed by 4 bases and J by 3 bases, 2 bases remained unmatched. Germline values: CDR1 MNHEY, CDR2 SVGAGI. The CDR3 sequence is 15 residues long.

The chain employs TRBV10-3 and TRBJ2-7; 8 bases line up with TRBD1. This CDR3 has 13 amino acids. Germline values: CDR1 ENHRY, CDR2 SYGVKD. The trim removed 8 bases at V and 4 bases at J, leaving 7 bases unmatched. DNA of the CDR3: TGTGCCATCCTCCCCGACAGGGGATACGAGCAGTACTTC. Amino acids: CAILPDRGYEQYF.